This T cell receptor (beta chain) was sequenced during a study of cytomegalovirus exposure and HLA in healthy donors. Study as a whole: The Caucasian-associated ancestry cluster contained about four fifths of the 300 to 400 genotyped donors.

The V and J ends lost 4 bases and 9 bases, in that order; junction bases with no gene match: 3. The CDR3 loop spans 14 amino acids. The germline CDR1 and CDR2 sequences are SGHDT and YYEEEE. PCR involved 60 Vbeta and 13 Jbeta primers. Original methodology: In a later analysis, the count reached 80 million or so unique TCR beta chains, with roughly 11 million shared. Sequenced by immunoSEQ multiplex PCR; TCRdb stores in-frame clones only, minus some. Clonal size and the V and J genes are those of that table, whereas D and trimming came from the DNA. The sample contains around 200,000 clones, 77% of which appear only once. This clone was counted between two and nine times.

The source material was PBMCs. This TCR was sampled from a woman aged 60-70 years in good health and CMV-seropositive. V usage is TRBV5-6 and J usage is TRBJ1-6, with 11 nucleotides matching TRBD1. CDR3 DNA: TGTGCCAGCAGCGGGACAGGGGGTTTTTCACCCCTCCACTTT. This encodes CASSGTGGFSPLHF.